These 25 T cell receptor beta chains were all obtained from the same sample, sequenced in a study of glioma-infiltrating T cells. The iRepertoire nested amplicon-rescue multiplex PCR amplified TCR alpha and beta CDR3s from RNA. TCRdb fed the multiplex PCR reads into MiXCR, producing one record per CDR3 protein. The table has about 210,000 distinct CDR3 sequences, about 31% seen once. The specimen sequenced was glioma tissue, nonneoplastic brain tissue, or PBMCs (not recorded which). These receptors were obtained from a human donor with low-grade glioma or glioblastoma, undergoing nonglioma brain surgery, or in good health (not recorded which).

This chain links TRBV11-3 with TRBJ2-3, with 12 bases lining up with TRBD2. The CDR3 covers 14 residues. Germline V CDR1 and CDR2: SGHNT, YENEEA. J gave up 5 bases and V 4 bases, and 1 base lay outside the gene matches. The DNA of the CDR3 is TGTGCCAGCAGCTCGGGACTAGCGGGAGATACGCAGTATTTT. Its translation: CASSSGLAGDTQYF.

This clonotype was observed many times. J is TRBJ2-7 and V is TRBV27; D may be TRBD1 (6 bases). This CDR3 comprises 14 residues. The germline V and J ends were trimmed by 5 bases and 2 bases, with 13 bases remaining between them. Germline V CDR1 and CDR2: MNHEY, SMNVEV (reference sequence). This CDR3 reads CASSGPGQTYEQYF. CDR3 nucleotides: TGTGCCAGCAGTGGACCGGGACAAACCTACGAGCAGTACTTC.

This clonotype has ten or more counts. The V and J genes are TRBV6-2 or TRBV6-3 and TRBJ2-2, with 11 nucleotides matching TRBD2. The V gene end was trimmed by 6 bases and the J gene end by 4 bases; junction bases not matched to a gene: 4. Germline CDR1 reads MNHEY; CDR2 reads SVGEGT. The CDR3 sequence is 15 residues long. The CDR3 reads CASSYGLAGTGELFF. The CDR3 nucleotides read TGTGCCAGCAGCTATGGACTAGCGGGCACCGGGGAGCTGTTTTTT.

This clonotype was detected ten times or more. The chain joins TRBV5-1 to TRBJ1-1; the match to TRBD1 covers 9 bases. J was trimmed by 1 base and V by 4 bases; bases with no gene match: 11. Germline V gene lookup returns CDR1 SGHRS and CDR2 YFSETQ. This CDR3 is built from 17 residues. The CDR3, as DNA: TGCGCCAGCAGCGTGGGGCCGGGGACAGGGACGAACACTGAAGCTTTCTTT. Translated: CASSVGPGTGTNTEAFF.

This clonotype was seen many times. The chain has TRBV7-2 and TRBJ2-6, with a weak D call TRBD1 (6 bases). Trimming removed 5 bases at V and 0 bases at J, with 11 bases between. Germline V CDR1 and CDR2: SGHTA, FQGNSA. CDR3 length: 16 amino acids. The chain's CDR3 is CASSTTGNSGANVLTF. The CDR3 DNA follows: TGTGCCAGCAGCACCACAGGGAACTCTGGGGCCAACGTCCTGACTTTC.

This chain joins TRBV7-9 and TRBJ1-1, with D perhaps matching TRBD1 (5 bases). The length of the CDR3 is 14 residues. Germline-derived CDR1 and CDR2 are SEHNR and FQNEAQ (reference sequence). V was trimmed by 0 bases and J by 8 bases, leaving 13 bases between them. CDR3 DNA sequence: TGTGCCAGCAGCTTAGCGAATGGGGCGGGAGAAGCTTTCTTT. Translating it yields CASSLANGAGEAFF.

This clonotype was seen a handful of times. The chain combines TRBV29-1 with TRBJ2-4; no clear D gene. The CDR3 loop spans 14 amino acids. Germline CDR1 SQVTM, CDR2 ANQGSEA. The germline V and J ends were trimmed by 8 bases and 6 bases, with 20 bases remaining between them. CDR3: CSLPGRHILNIQYF. The CDR3 nucleotides are TGCAGCCTCCCCGGGCGGCATATCCTAAACATTCAGTACTTC.

The chain uses TRBV6-2 or TRBV6-3 and TRBJ2-5; either TRBD1 or TRBD2 may supply D (5 bases each). Germline CDR1 MNHEY, CDR2 SVGEGT. The CDR3 spans 13 residues. The V end lost 11 bases, the J end lost 5 bases, and 18 bases lay between the germline ends. CDR3 sequence reads: CAGTIRVGETQYF. The CDR3 coding sequence is TGTGCCGGGACCATCAGGGTCGGCGAGACCCAGTACTTC.

Turning to this clonotype: This sequence may be a read error, since a much larger clone differs from it by one base. The rearrangement joins TRBV11-2 to TRBJ2-7; D remains unclear. CDR3 length equals 13 residues. Germline assignment: CDR1 SGHAT and CDR2 FQNNGV. CDR3 DNA sequence: TGTGCCAGCGGAAACGGAGCCTCCTACGAGCAGCACTTC. Protein sequence: CASGNGASYEQHF.

The chain has TRBV6-5 and TRBJ2-3, with TRBD1 identical over 8 bases. This CDR3 region has 13 residues. V gave up 9 bases and J gave up 2 bases; unmatched junction bases: 4. Germline CDR1 and CDR2: MNHEY and SVGAGI. The CDR3 nucleotides are TGTGCCAGTGACAGGGGAGACACAGATACGCAGTATTTT. This sequence encodes CASDRGDTDTQYF.

A word on this clonotype: An end of the junction differs from the germline gene, which may be a read error. CDR3 residues: CSRLRSGRVTSEKSF. The CDR3 coding sequence is TGTTCCCGCCTTCGAAGCGGGAGGGTTACCTCCGAGAAGTCCTTC. The chain joins TRBV6-1 to TRBJ2-7; 10 bases align to TRBD2. Germline V gives CDR1 MNHNS, CDR2 SASEGT. The CDR3 has 15 residues.

The chain employs TRBV20-1 and TRBJ2-7, with TRBD2 matching 9 bases. The CDR3 contains 15 residues. CDR1 and CDR2 (germline): DFQATT, SNEGSKA (reference sequence). The junction had 8 bases not matched to a gene; V was cut back by 4 bases and J by 1 base. CDR3 DNA: TGCAGTGCTAAGGGACTAGCCCGAGGGTCCTACGAGCAGTACTTC. Protein product: CSAKGLARGSYEQYF.

This clonotype was found many times. The CDR3 sequence is CASQGSGLYEQYF. For the CDR3, the DNA is TGTGCCAGCCAGGGGTCGGGACTTTACGAGCAGTACTTC. This chain connects TRBV6-2 or TRBV6-3 to TRBJ2-7, with D perhaps matching TRBD1 or TRBD2 (6 bases each). The V gene lost 8 bases and the J gene lost 4 bases, with 15 bases spanning the gap. The CDR3 is 13 residues long. The germline V gene encodes CDR1 MNHEY and CDR2 SVGEGT.

This clonotype was observed a few times. The genes are TRBV25-1 and TRBJ2-7; tentative D call: TRBD2 (6 bases). The CDR3 is made up of 13 amino acids. Trimming shortened V by 1 base and J by 6 bases, and 10 bases separated the two germline ends. From germline, CDR1 is MGHDK and CDR2 SYGVNS. The CDR3 coding sequence is TGTGCCAGCAGTGAATGGAGGGTAAGCGAGCAGTACTTC. Its translation: CASSEWRVSEQYF.

This clonotype showed up many times. In DNA form, the CDR3 reads TGTGCCAGCTCACCGGAAGGATACGAGCAGTACTTC. Protein product: CASSPEGYEQYF. J is TRBJ2-7 and V is TRBV18; D gene unclear. The CDR3 is 12 residues long. Trimming shortened V by 3 bases and J by 4 bases, and 7 bases separated the two germline ends. Germline V gene sequence: CDR1 KGHSH, CDR2 LQKENI.

This clonotype was observed many times. The genes are TRBV7-2 and TRBJ2-2; 8 bases match TRBD2. CDR1 SGHTA and CDR2 FQGNSA come from the germline V gene. V lost 1 base and J lost 0; bases outside the gene matches: 4. The CDR3 covers 17 residues. The CDR3 spells CASSLVSGGSNTGELFF. The CDR3 region has the DNA TGTGCCAGCAGCTTAGTTTCGGGAGGGTCGAACACCGGGGAGCTGTTTTTT.

This clonotype was observed many times. This chain joins TRBV6-5 and TRBJ2-1; the D gene is possibly TRBD2 (6 bases). Germline V gene sequence: CDR1 MNHEY, CDR2 SVGAGI. The CDR3 has 14 residues. V shed 0 bases and J shed 9 bases, with 12 bases lying between them. In DNA form, the CDR3 reads TGTGCCAGCAGTTACTCCGGCGGGAAGCTTGAGCAGTTCTTC. Amino acids: CASSYSGGKLEQFF.

The chain has TRBV28 and TRBJ2-5, with D uncertain. This CDR3 is 13 amino acids long. CDR1 is MDHEN and CDR2 is SYDVKM in the germline V gene. With 9 bases removed from V and 3 bases from J, the gap between germline ends came to 14 bases. CDR3 DNA: TGTGCCAGAAGCGCCGGAAAGGAAGAGACCCAGTACTTC. This encodes CARSAGKEETQYF.

This chain joins TRBV19 and TRBJ2-7; D is tentatively TRBD1 or TRBD2 (5 bases each). V was clipped by 5 bases and J by 6 bases, with 11 bases between them. This CDR3 has 12 residues. Germline V gene lookup returns CDR1 LNHDA and CDR2 SQIVND (reference sequence). CDR3 sequence reads: CASSQGRGEQYF. The CDR3 DNA follows: TGTGCCAGTAGTCAGGGCCGGGGCGAGCAGTACTTC.

This chain links TRBV5-6 with TRBJ2-5; 10 bases fit TRBD2. The CDR3 covers 15 residues. V gave up 0 bases and J gave up 5 bases; unmatched junction bases: 4. Germline V gene lookup returns CDR1 SGHDT and CDR2 YYEEEE. The CDR3 nucleotides read TGTGCCAGCAGCTTGGTTGGGACTAGCGCGGAGACCCAGTACTTC. It translates to CASSLVGTSAETQYF.

In this sample, this clonotype turned up many times. This chain links TRBV7-9 with TRBJ2-7; D gene ambiguous. The V gene lost 6 bases and the J gene lost 7 bases, with 13 bases spanning the gap. CDR1 SEHNR and CDR2 FQNEAQ come from the germline V gene (reference sequence). The CDR3 runs to 12 residues. CDR3 DNA: TGTGCCAGCAGGAAACTATCGGGTGAGCAGTACTTC. As protein: CASRKLSGEQYF.

In this sample, this clonotype turned up many times. The chain uses TRBV7-9 and TRBJ1-4, with D uncertain. This CDR3 contains 14 residues. From germline, CDR1 is SEHNR and CDR2 FQNEAQ (reference sequence). The ends were cut back, 5 bases at V and 0 bases at J, with 7 bases in the middle. This chain's CDR3 is CASSRYATNEKLFF. Here the CDR3 DNA reads TGTGCCAGCAGCCGGTACGCAACTAATGAAAAACTGTTTTTT.

This clonotype was found many times. The rearrangement joins TRBV7-9 to TRBJ2-3; TRBD2 matches 10 bases. The CDR3 extends over 16 amino acids. The junction had 7 bases not matched to a gene; V was cut back by 5 bases and J by 2 bases. Germline V gene lookup returns CDR1 SEHNR and CDR2 FQNEAQ (reference sequence). The CDR3 region is CASSPTTSGITDTQYF. CDR3 coding DNA: TGTGCCAGCAGCCCGACTACTAGCGGGATCACAGATACGCAGTATTTT.

This clonotype was counted only a few times. The chain is built from TRBV7-3 and TRBJ2-1, with 8 bases that match TRBD2. Germline CDR1 SGHTA, CDR2 FQGTGA. The trim removed 5 bases at V and 5 bases at J, leaving 8 bases unmatched. The CDR3 runs to 15 residues. The CDR3 loop is CASSAREGGNNEQFF. In DNA form, the CDR3 reads TGTGCCAGCAGCGCACGGGAGGGTGGGAACAATGAGCAGTTCTTC.

This clonotype was recorded many times. The chain links TRBV7-9 to TRBJ2-1; D might be TRBD2 (6 bases). Trimming cost V 5 bases and J 0 bases, with 17 bases left between them. This CDR3 has 17 amino acids. The germline CDR1 and CDR2 sequences are SEHNR and FQNEAQ (reference sequence). The CDR3 loop reads CASSPGLSRASYNEQFF. As DNA, the CDR3 is TGTGCCAGCAGCCCGGGACTTTCCAGGGCCTCCTACAATGAGCAGTTCTTC.